The 30 T cell receptor beta chains below were found in one sample sequenced in a study of blood T cell repertoires in COVID-19. Using immunoSEQ multiplex PCR, the repertoire was profiled, and TCRdb retains in-frame clones only, with some absent. The sample shows approximately 180,000 clones, about 85% of them seen only once. Sequencing was performed on PBMCs or T cells enriched from blood (not recorded which). These receptors originate from a man aged 35-49 years who had recovered from COVID-19.

The chain couples TRBV27 to TRBJ2-7; a weak D match, TRBD1 (5 bases). Looked up from germline, CDR1 is MNHEY and CDR2 is SMNVEV (reference sequence). This CDR3 has 15 residues. V lost 6 bases and J 0 bases, leaving 15 bases between the germline ends. The CDR3 DNA is TGTGCCAGCAGATACAGGCCTGAAGGCTCCTACGAGCAGTACTTC. Translation gives CASRYRPEGSYEQYF.

The rearrangement uses TRBV9 and TRBJ2-3, with 7 bases identical to TRBD2. The germline gives CDR1 SGDLS, CDR2 YYNGEE. The CDR3 has 17 amino acids. The J segment lost 0 bases and the V segment lost 3 bases, leaving 10 bases of the junction unmatched. This CDR3 is CASSGQLSGTSTDTQYF. The CDR3 coding sequence is TGTGCCAGCAGCGGGCAACTGAGCGGGACTAGCACAGATACGCAGTATTTT. The complete variable domain, with remaining parts taken from reference TRBV9 and TRBJ2-3, reads DSGVTQTPKHLITATGQRVTLRCSPRSGDLSVYWYQQSLDQGLQFLIQYYNGEERAKGNILERFSAQQFPDLHSELNLSSLELGDSALYFCASSGQLSGTSTDTQYFGPGTRLTVL.

J is TRBJ1-1 and V is TRBV3-1 (or the pseudogene TRBV3-2); D call uncertain. The V gene's germline CDR1 is LGHDT and CDR2 YNNKEL (reference sequence). Between the trimmed V and J ends, which lost 0 bases and 11 bases, there was a span of 7 bases. This CDR3 region has 11 residues. As DNA, the CDR3 is TGTGCCAGCAGCCAAGACAGCGGGGCTTTCTTT. Residues: CASSQDSGAFF.

This CDR3 is CATGAQNQPQHF. The CDR3 bases are TGTGCCACCGGGGCTCAGAATCAGCCCCAGCATTTT. V is TRBV24-1 and J is TRBJ1-5; D is possibly TRBD1 (5 bases). This CDR3 has 12 amino acids. Germline lookup yields CDR1 KGHDR and CDR2 SFDVKD. The ends were cut back, 9 bases at V and 4 bases at J, with 9 bases in the middle.

CDR3 bases: TGCAGTGCTAGGCGGGGGGATGGCTACACCTTC. Amino acid sequence: CSARRGDGYTF. The rearrangement links TRBV20-1 to TRBJ1-2; possible D gene TRBD1, 5 bases. Germline V CDR1 and CDR2: DFQATT, SNEGSKA (reference sequence). V was pared by 3 bases and J by 6 bases, with 8 bases between. The CDR3 has 11 residues.

The chain combines TRBV3-1 (or the pseudogene TRBV3-2) with TRBJ2-3; 9 nucleotides match TRBD2. CDR3 size: 16 residues. Germline CDR1 and CDR2: LGHDT and YNNKEL (reference sequence). Unmatched junction bases numbered 9, after V lost 4 bases and J lost 4 bases. CDR3 in DNA: TGTGCCAGCAGCCCCGTTTTAGCGGGAGAGGCAGATACGCAGTATTTT. Encoded protein: CASSPVLAGEADTQYF.

This chain uses TRBV7-6 with TRBJ2-7, with 9 positions matching TRBD1. The CDR3 is 17 amino acids. Germline V gene sequence: CDR1 SGHVS, CDR2 FNYEAQ. Trimming removed 3 bases from V and 2 bases from J; junction bases left unmatched: 11. CDR3 nucleotides: TGTGCCAGCAGCTTCCCCCGGGACAGGGTCGGGGCCTACGAGCAGTACTTC. Residues: CASSFPRDRVGAYEQYF.

This clone turned up a few times. The chain is built from TRBV6-5 and TRBJ1-2; D ambiguous. CDR1 and CDR2 (germline): MNHEY, SVGAGI. The CDR3 runs 13 residues. Trimming stripped 7 bases from V and 8 bases from J, with 17 bases between. Written as DNA, the CDR3 is TGTGCCAGCACTCGAGACACGGCAATGGGCTACACCTTC. This sequence encodes CASTRDTAMGYTF.

This chain connects TRBV7-9 to TRBJ1-4; weak D call: TRBD1 (6 bases). V lost 1 base to trimming and J lost 8 bases, with 11 bases between them. The CDR3 totals 14 residues. Looked up from germline, CDR1 is SEHNR and CDR2 is FQNEAQ (reference sequence). The chain's CDR3 is CASSLETGPEKLFF. The CDR3 DNA reads TGTGCCAGCAGCTTAGAAACAGGGCCGGAAAAACTGTTTTTT.

This sequence joins TRBV10-1 and TRBJ2-1; 9 nucleotides align to TRBD2. Germline loops: CDR1 WNHNN, CDR2 SYGVQD (reference sequence). CDR3 length equals 17 residues. With 3 bases clipped from V and 7 bases from J, the junction kept 13 bases outside the gene matches. CDR3 sequence reads: CASSESSGLAGRNEQFF. The CDR3 bases are TGCGCCAGCAGTGAATCCTCGGGCCTAGCGGGACGGAATGAGCAGTTCTTC.

V is TRBV6-5 and J is TRBJ1-5; D perhaps matches TRBD1 (6 bases). Trimming pared 8 bases from V and 4 bases from J, leaving 9 bases between. Looked up from germline, CDR1 is MNHEY and CDR2 is SVGAGI. This CDR3 has 12 residues. The CDR3 loop reads CASSTGNQPQHF. The DNA of the CDR3 is TGTGCCAGCTCAACAGGGAATCAGCCCCAGCATTTT.

The chain combines TRBV12-2 with TRBJ1-1; the D call TRBD1 from the table was never checked on the DNA. TRBV12-2 is listed as a pseudogene. The CDR3 length is 13 residues. The CDR3 protein is CASRPPENTEAFF. The CDR3 DNA reads as TGTGCAAGTCGCCCCCCAGAGAACACTGAAGCTTTCTTT.

About this clone itself: Its ends do not fully match the called genes, so a read error is possible. The rearrangement joins TRBV12-3 or TRBV12-4 to TRBJ2-5; D perhaps matches TRBD2 (6 bases). The CDR3 totals 13 residues. CDR3 region: CASSLNGGPVRNF. Written as DNA, the CDR3 is TGTGCCAGCAGTTTGAACGGGGGTCCGGTCCGGAACTTC.

Only one count was recorded for this clone. The CDR3 here is CASSLEDRGYTEAFF. DNA for the CDR3: TGTGCCAGCAGCTTGGAGGACAGGGGTTACACTGAAGCTTTCTTT. The genes are TRBV7-2 and TRBJ1-1; 9 nucleotides line up with TRBD1. CDR1 SGHTA and CDR2 FQGNSA come from the germline V gene. CDR3 length equals 15 residues. V trimming: 3 bases; J trimming: 3 bases; junction bases outside the gene matches: 5.

The chain recombines TRBV7-9 with TRBJ1-1; D not resolved. V was pared by 2 bases and J by 3 bases, with 7 bases between. CDR1 and CDR2 from the germline V gene are SEHNR and FQNEAQ (reference sequence). CDR3 length: 13 amino acids. In DNA, the CDR3 is TGTGCCAGCAGCTTACGACTTGACACTGAAGCTTTCTTT. Protein product: CASSLRLDTEAFF.

This chain connects TRBV28 to TRBJ2-3, with TRBD1 matching 7 bases. Germline CDR1 is MDHEN and CDR2 is SYDVKM. This CDR3 contains 13 residues. V dropped 5 bases and J dropped 5; count of bases not matched to a gene: 4. The CDR3 spells CASSPGDRDTQYF. Written as DNA, the CDR3 is TGTGCCAGCAGTCCCGGGGACAGAGATACGCAGTATTTT.

V is TRBV19 and J is TRBJ1-1, with D perhaps matching TRBD1 (6 bases). From germline, CDR1 is LNHDA and CDR2 SQIVND (reference sequence). V gave up 6 bases and J gave up 7 bases, with 27 bases separating them. The CDR3 is 17 amino acids. The CDR3 DNA reads TGTGCCAGTAGAGGGTTGGTTAATTGGGCAGGGGATGGTGAAGCTTTCTTT. Protein: CASRGLVNWAGDGEAFF.

V usage is TRBV19 and J usage is TRBJ1-2; D uncertain. Germline lookup yields CDR1 LNHDA and CDR2 SQIVND (reference sequence). Trimming pared 6 bases from V and 5 bases from J, leaving 10 bases between. The CDR3 has 12 residues. The CDR3 region has the DNA TGTGCCAGTAGCTCCACAGATTATGGCTACACCTTC. Residues: CASSSTDYGYTF.

This chain uses TRBV4-1 with TRBJ1-2; perhaps TRBD1 as D (5 bases). Germline CDR1 MGHRA, CDR2 YSYEKL. The CDR3 runs to 15 residues. Trimming cost V 0 bases and J 6 bases, with 14 bases left between them. In DNA form, the CDR3 reads TGCGCCAGCAGCCAAGATACAGGCAGGGTGGATGGCTACACCTTC. This encodes CASSQDTGRVDGYTF.

V usage is TRBV6-1 and J usage is TRBJ1-4, with TRBD1 matching over 7 bases. The CDR3 has 14 residues. The germline gives CDR1 MNHNS, CDR2 SASEGT. V shed 3 bases, J shed 6 bases, and the junction held 4 bases outside the gene matches. The CDR3 bases are TGTGCCAGCAGTGATGAAGGGGGCTATGAAAAACTGTTTTTT. It specifies CASSDEGGYEKLFF.

This chain joins TRBV19 and TRBJ1-2; D unclear. CDR3 size: 16 residues. CDR1 LNHDA and CDR2 SQIVND come from the germline V gene (reference sequence). Trimming pared 10 bases from V and 3 bases from J, leaving 24 bases between. Here the CDR3 DNA reads TGTGCCACCAAGACTTACTATGGGAGGCGAGACTATGGCTACACCTTC. Amino acid sequence: CATKTYYGRRDYGYTF.

The gene calls are TRBV7-2 and TRBJ2-1; tentatively, D is TRBD2 (6 bases). The V and J ends lost 3 bases and 2 bases respectively, with 11 bases between them. Germline CDR1 and CDR2: SGHTA and FQGNSA. CDR3 length equals 15 residues. The CDR3 here is CASSLGTLPYNEQFF. The CDR3 region has the DNA TGTGCCAGCAGCTTGGGGACTCTCCCCTACAATGAGCAGTTCTTC.

The rearrangement uses TRBV4-1 and TRBJ1-1; D not certain. V lost 1 base, J lost 3 bases, and 9 bases lay in between. Germline CDR1 MGHRA, CDR2 YSYEKL. CDR3 length equals 14 residues. The CDR3 region is CASSQGTEYTEAFF. As DNA, the CDR3 is TGCGCCAGCAGCCAAGGGACTGAGTACACTGAAGCTTTCTTT.

The V gene is TRBV9, the J gene TRBJ2-7; perhaps TRBD2 as D (5 bases). The CDR3 contains 14 residues. Trimming cost V 3 bases and J 2 bases, with 12 bases left between them. Germline CDR1 is SGDLS and CDR2 is YYNGEE. The CDR3 loop is CASSAVTGTYEQYF. DNA for the CDR3: TGTGCCAGCAGCGCAGTCACGGGGACCTACGAGCAGTACTTC.

V is TRBV7-2 and J is TRBJ2-1; 9 bases are shared with TRBD2. V lost 2 bases and J lost 10; bases outside the gene matches: 6. This CDR3 is built from 14 residues. The germline V gene encodes CDR1 SGHTA and CDR2 FQGNSA. The CDR3 DNA sequence: TGTGCCAGCAGCTTATGGCTAGCGGGGATCGAGCAGTTCTTC. Protein sequence: CASSLWLAGIEQFF.

The V call is TRBV24-1, the J call TRBJ2-2, with D tentatively TRBD1 (6 bases). V was trimmed by 0 bases and J by 7 bases, leaving 14 bases between them. The CDR3 contains 16 residues. CDR1 and CDR2 (germline): KGHDR, SFDVKD. The CDR3 DNA follows: TGTGCCACCAGTGATTTGTGGGGGCGCCAGGGCGGGGAGCTGTTTTTT. As protein: CATSDLWGRQGGELFF.

This chain links TRBV28 with TRBJ1-1, with unresolved D. Germline V CDR1 and CDR2: MDHEN, SYDVKM. Trimming took off 2 bases at V and 0 bases at J, with 7 bases between the two ends. The length of the CDR3 is 14 residues. CDR3 in DNA: TGTGCCAGCAGTTTAAAACCGGTGAACACTGAAGCTTTCTTT. This sequence encodes CASSLKPVNTEAFF.

J is TRBJ1-5 and V is TRBV10-2; 9 nucleotides align to TRBD1. With 4 bases clipped from V and 5 bases from J, the junction kept 3 bases outside the gene matches. Germline CDR1 reads WSHSY; CDR2 reads SAAADI. This CDR3 spans 14 amino acids. The CDR3 is CASSGDRAYQPQHF. CDR3 DNA: TGCGCCAGCAGTGGGGACAGGGCTTATCAGCCCCAGCATTTT.

A single count supports this clone. The rearrangement uses TRBV28 and TRBJ2-3; D possibly corresponds to TRBD2 (5 bases). The V gene's germline CDR1 is MDHEN and CDR2 SYDVKM. The length of the CDR3 is 13 residues. The germline V and J ends were trimmed by 6 bases and 1 base, with 8 bases remaining between them. The CDR3 nucleotides read TGTGCCAGCAGCAAAGCGGGCACAGATACGCAGTATTTT. It encodes CASSKAGTDTQYF. Variable domain in full (rest from reference TRBV28 and TRBJ2-3): DVKVTQSSRYLVKRTGEKVFLECVQDMDHENMFWYRQDPGLGLRLIYFSYDVKMKEKGDIPEGYSVSREKKERFSLILESASTNQTSMYLCASSKAGTDTQYFGPGTRLTVL.

V usage is TRBV7-8 and J usage is TRBJ1-5, with D hard to call. Germline values: CDR1 SGHVS, CDR2 FQNEAQ. V dropped 0 bases and J dropped 2 bases, with 8 bases sitting between them. The CDR3 spans 15 residues. The CDR3 loop is CASSLAREGNQPQHF. CDR3 bases: TGTGCCAGCAGCTTAGCACGGGAGGGCAATCAGCCCCAGCATTTT.